This T cell receptor (beta chain) emerged from a study of CD8 T cells in ankylosing spondylitis. Whole-study findings and limits: Clones linked to disease, bearing a CD8+ phenotype, were relatively rare in peripheral blood. The authors reported significant enrichment of disease-linked clones in matched ankylosing spondylitis synovial fluid.

This CDR3 region has 13 residues. V dropped 7 bases and J dropped 0 bases, with 7 bases sitting between them. As regards this clonotype: Its target is not known.

TCRdb passed the 5' RACE reads through MiXCR, listing each CDR3 protein once. The sample holds approximately 180,000 distinct CDR3 sequences, over 15% seen once. Input material: blood, either unsorted or a sorted T cell fraction (not recorded which). The chain couples TRBV12-3 or TRBV12-4 to TRBJ2-1; D is uncertain. This TCR derives from a male donor aged 5 to 30 with ankylosing spondylitis or in good health (not recorded which). The CDR3 loop is CASTESSYNEQFF. CDR3 nucleotides: TGTGCCAGCACAGAGAGCTCCTACAATGAGCAGTTCTTC.